This TCR beta chain was identified in a study of regulatory T cells in long-lasting Graves disease (dated by TCRdb to the early 2020s). Concerning the study at large: In the newly diagnosed Graves' disease group, patients had been taking antithyroid drugs for less than 3 months. Persistent Graves' disease patients were compared with newly diagnosed Graves' disease patients by peripheral blood TCR sequencing and RNA sequencing. TCR sequencing covered some 13 persistent and roughly 20 newly diagnosed Graves' disease patients, some 35 samples in total. The study was conducted in China and was registered as a clinical trial. What the research found in general, with its limitations: Sequencing and analysis were restricted to the TCR beta chain. Only peripheral blood was studied, because thyroid tissue, the primary lesion, was inaccessible. The small sample size was acknowledged by the authors as a limitation that may reduce accuracy. TRBV28, TRBJ1-2 and TRBJ2-5 were preferentially used in persistent disease, while TRBV20-1 and TRBJ2-1 were favored in newly diagnosed disease. Compared with newly diagnosed patients, persistent Graves' disease patients had lower TCR Shannon entropy and fewer highly expanded clones, which suggests clonal expansion. Patients with persistent disease shared more public clonotypes (about 2,500) than newly diagnosed patients did (about 970).

The library relied on multiplex PCR. TCRdb records Illumina HiSeq 4000 as the sequencer. iRepertoire HTBI primers and Arm-PCR amplification of CDR3 regions were used to construct TCR beta libraries. PCR products were gel purified before sequencing. The authors' analysis ran thus. Across samples, roughly 60 TRBV and roughly 13 TRBJ segments were identified and used for gene usage analysis of CDR3 amino acid clonotypes. Filtered high-quality paired reads were merged into contigs using COPE and FqMerger. BLAST was used to align contigs to IMGT TRBV, TRBD and TRBJ reference genes, with CDR3 defined following IMGT. Clonotypes above 0.1% frequency were classified as highly expanded clones. Shannon entropy served as the measure of repertoire diversity, while the Gini coefficient captured V-J evenness. A clonotype was considered public if more than one individual shared it. In TCRdb, the public reads were trimmed at Q25 with fastp and aligned with MiXCR, with productive beta chains retained. Every entry covers one CDR3 protein and lists the most common genes and DNA from its rows. What appears here as the V and J calls and clone size reflects TCRdb's work, not the paper's. The sample table holds 250,000 to 300,000 distinct CDR3 sequences, of which 15% to 20% were seen once. Jointly, the top ten make up 12% to 15% of the sample.

The time point label on this specimen signifies: newly diagnosed GD, antithyroid drugs for less than 3 months. For both TCR sequencing and RNA sequencing, RNA was extracted from PBMCs using TRIzol. The diagnosis of Graves' disease was made according to American Thyroid Association guidelines. Recruitment of patients was carried out at an endocrinology department in Xi'an, China. Each patient gave 9 to 10 milliliters of peripheral blood, collected in an EDTA anticoagulant tube. PBMCs were isolated by Ficoll Paque Plus density gradient separation without further T cell sorting. An Agilent 2100 Bioanalyzer and agarose gel were used to check RNA quality, while a NanoDrop 2000 measured RNA concentration. The CDR3 runs 14 residues from the cysteine to the phenylalanine. The read is trimmed to its CDR3 DNA, 42 bases read in frame from base 1. The V end loses 1 base and the J end loses 4 bases, and a stretch of 10 bases separates them. Sequences SEHNR (CDR1) and FQNEAQ (CDR2) are obtained from the germline V gene (reference sequence).

This clonotype was seen repeatedly, ten times or more. No cognate antigen has been identified for it. Within one base of it there is no much larger clone, and no base qualities were kept. These sequences were also reported in another study, on T cells in Graves' hyperthyroidism and ophthalmopathy. The second source states: A patient counted as having stable Graves' hyperthyroidism if no progression to ophthalmopathy occurred over 18 months of follow-up. Hyperthyroidism patients were newly diagnosed, had a disease duration of under 2 months, and were aged 18 to 65 years. The study excluded patients with uncontrolled infections, other autoimmune diseases, pregnancy or lactation. Clinical symptoms, serum thyroxine and TRAb, thyroid ultrasound, and orbital computed tomography formed the basis for the diagnoses. The TCR CDR3 was subjected to a first round of RT-PCR using the HTBI primer set and the Qiagen OneStep RT-PCR kit. Most expanded thyroid clonotypes (frequency above 0.001) were also detected in blood, suggesting blood repertoires may reflect thyroid immune responses. In cross-validation, a model built on a 13 V-J signature told ophthalmopathy apart from stable hyperthyroidism with roughly 87% sensitivity and roughly 81% specificity, and in testing the same model reached 80%/75%. In validation, the model predicted progression to ophthalmopathy a median of about 5.9 months before onset, with 70% to 71% sensitivity and 72.22% specificity. TCR V-J signatures able to tell the groups apart were searched for in a discovery cohort of around 95 patients, of whom around 43 had Graves' ophthalmopathy and roughly 59 had stable Graves' hyperthyroidism. Whether ophthalmopathy could be predicted prospectively was tested in an independent validation cohort made up of approximately 19 hyperthyroidism patients plus 17 patients who later progressed to ophthalmopathy. The roughly 91 discovery patients were randomly divided into training and test sets at a 7:3 ratio. In addition, the study compared T-cell repertoires in thyroid tissue and in blood from roughly 6 Graves' hyperthyroidism patients. After blood sampling, hyperthyroidism patients were treated with methimazole at a starting dose of 30 mg daily, and ophthalmopathy patients were treated with high-dose intravenous methylprednisolone. The libraries were constructed in a second round of multiplex PCR and then size-selected and purified. Paired-end sequencing of the libraries was performed with 100 bp reads on an Illumina HiSeq2000. Raw data were processed with SOAPnuke, discarding reads with adapters, uncalled bases, mean Phred below 15, or no exact constant-primer or identifier match. High-quality paired reads were merged with COPE v1.2.5, and unique nucleotide sequences were defined as clonotypes. MiTCR v1.1 was used to align clonotypes to the IMGT TRBV, TRBD and TRBJ reference segments. The analysis was restricted to V-J combinations with a frequency above 0.0001, which together covered 99% to 99.2% of the repertoires. A TCS score was defined as the ratio of F50 (clonal expansion) to E x V (chaos), with BLOSUM62-based TCRdist applied between CDR3 peptides within each V-J. Welch's t-statistics and random forest reduced roughly 500 V-J features to 10 to 15, which were used in a naive Bayes classifier (R e1071). No statistical method was used to fix the sample size in advance, and group allocation was not hidden from the investigators. According to the paper, TCR Vbeta CDR3 sequencing was carried out on approximately 140 peripheral blood samples, which came from some 41 ophthalmopathy, roughly 75 hyperthyroidism and roughly 17 progressor patients.

The rearranged segments are TRBV7-9 and TRBJ1-2, and possibly TRBD1, on 6 matching bases. The sequence derives from a woman aged 25 to 39 with Graves disease. Donor details come from another sample of the same person, matched by shared clones. Source: peripheral blood mononuclear cells (PBMCs), taken at new diagnosis, from a patient treated with antithyroid drugs. CDR3 reads: CASSLGTASYGYTF. In nucleotide form, the sequence is TGTGCCAGCAGCTTAGGGACAGCTTCCTATGGCTACACCTTC.